These 30 T cell receptor beta chains came from one sample sequenced in a study of a mutant IDH1 vaccine in newly diagnosed glioma. The time point is: week 5, during vaccination. The investigators gave 300 ug of mutant IDH1 20-mer peptide in each vaccine dose, together with topical imiquimod. Their recognized antigens are unknown. The method was immunoSEQ multiplex PCR; TCRdb's version includes in-frame clones alone and lacks a portion of them. The repertoire holds approximately 40,000 clones, with 75% to 85% as singletons. The sequences come from PBMCs, collected from a glioma patient whose treatment included an IDH1 peptide vaccine. The source of these receptors is a man in his forties or fifties with glioma.

In the case of this clone: The junction and the germline gene differ at one end; a read error may be behind it. The chain combines TRBV30 with TRBJ2-1; D tentatively reads TRBD1 or TRBD2 (6 bases each). Germline V gives CDR1 GTSNPN, CDR2 SVGIG (reference sequence). The CDR3 is 11 residues long. The chain's CDR3 is CAWSEKGGSVF. CDR3 nucleotides: TGTGCCTGGAGTGAGAAGGGGGGTAGTGTCTTC.

The rearrangement uses TRBV4-1 and TRBJ1-2; tentative D call: TRBD1 (6 bases). The CDR3 consists of 16 residues. Germline V CDR1 and CDR2: MGHRA, YSYEKL. Trimming cost V 3 bases and J 4 bases, with 18 bases left between them. CDR3 DNA sequence: TGCGCCAGCAGCCAGGCGGCCCCGCCGGGGGCCTATGGCTACACCTTC. It is translated as CASSQAAPPGAYGYTF.

This clone appeared a few times. The V gene is TRBV19, the J gene TRBJ1-5; 7 nucleotides match TRBD1. This CDR3 is 15 amino acids long. Germline values: CDR1 LNHDA, CDR2 SQIVND (reference sequence). The junction had 13 bases not matched to a gene; V was cut back by 6 bases and J by 8 bases. The CDR3 is CASSAPGGRNKPQHF. The DNA for the CDR3 is TGTGCCAGTAGCGCCCCAGGGGGGAGGAACAAGCCCCAGCATTTT.

This clone was seen a handful of times. The chain recombines TRBV5-4 with TRBJ1-2; 7 bases align to TRBD1. The CDR3 sequence is 14 residues long. The germline V gene has CDR1 SGHNT and CDR2 YYREEE (reference sequence). V shed 3 bases and J 1 base; nucleotides not matched to a gene: 3. CDR3 protein: CASSYRGVNYGYTF. In nucleotides, the CDR3 is TGTGCCAGCAGCTACAGGGGCGTTAACTATGGCTACACCTTC.

The chain carries TRBV5-4 and TRBJ1-3; a possible D gene is TRBD1 (5 bases). Germline CDR1 and CDR2: SGHNT and YYREEE (reference sequence). The V gene lost 4 bases and the J gene lost 3 bases, with 14 bases spanning the gap. The CDR3 loop spans 15 amino acids. The DNA of the CDR3 is TGTGCCAGCAGCCGCGGGGGAAACCGTGGAAACACCATATATTTT. Translation gives CASSRGGNRGNTIYF.

This CDR3 is CASSLGGSYNSPLHF. The CDR3 DNA reads TGTGCCAGTAGTCTAGGAGGCTCCTATAATTCACCCCTCCACTTT. The chain carries TRBV19 and TRBJ1-6; D not certain. This CDR3 has 15 residues. Trimming shortened V by 5 bases and J by 0 bases, and 8 bases separated the two germline ends. Per the germline V gene, CDR1 is LNHDA and CDR2 is SQIVND (reference sequence).

This clone has just one count. The chain uses TRBV7-8 and TRBJ2-7; D is perhaps TRBD2 (7 bases). Looked up from germline, CDR1 is SGHVS and CDR2 is FQNEAQ. With 1 base removed from V and 4 bases from J, the gap between germline ends came to 11 bases. CDR3 length: 14 amino acids. The CDR3 region is CASSLVGGPYEQYF. DNA for the CDR3: TGTGCCAGCAGCTTAGTCGGGGGGCCTTACGAGCAGTACTTC.

This clone was detected only a few times. This chain links TRBV7-6 with TRBJ1-1; 9 bases are shared with TRBD1. The CDR3 consists of 14 residues. CDR1 SGHVS and CDR2 FNYEAQ come from the germline V gene. The V and J ends lost 1 base and 4 bases, in that order; junction bases with no gene match: 1. The CDR3 DNA reads TGTGCCAGCAGCTTAGGGGGACAGGGCACTGAAGCTTTCTTT. It is translated as CASSLGGQGTEAFF.

The chain uses TRBV4-2 and TRBJ2-1, with 10 bases that match TRBD2. The V gene's germline CDR1 is LGHNA and CDR2 YNFKEQ. The ends lost 0 bases at V and 7 bases at J; junction bases unmatched: 9. CDR3 size: 17 residues. CDR3 sequence (DNA): TGTGCCAGCAGCCAAGAAGAGAGGACTAGCGGCATTAATGAGCAGTTCTTC. Translating it yields CASSQEERTSGINEQFF.

This sequence joins TRBV5-6 and TRBJ2-5; the match to TRBD1 covers 12 bases. The V gene's germline CDR1 is SGHDT and CDR2 YYEEEE. Losses at the gene ends were 4 bases for V and 5 bases for J; bases not matched to a gene: 15. The CDR3 runs to 18 residues. The CDR3 sequence is CASSRDRDRGRMSETQYF. The CDR3 DNA follows: TGTGCCAGCAGCCGAGACCGGGACAGGGGGCGCATGTCGGAGACCCAGTACTTC.

This clone came up a few times. The gene calls are TRBV2 and TRBJ2-6; D is undetermined. Deletions cut 1 base from V and 4 bases from J, with 11 bases between. In germline, CDR1 is SNHLY, CDR2 FYNNEI. The CDR3 extends over 16 amino acids. This chain's CDR3 is CASSEGKGIGANVLTF. The CDR3 bases are TGTGCCAGCAGTGAAGGCAAGGGAATAGGGGCCAACGTCCTGACTTTC.

The rearrangement links TRBV4-1 to TRBJ1-3; no definite D call. The CDR3 covers 16 residues. V dropped 1 base and J dropped 0 bases, with 10 bases sitting between them. Germline lookup yields CDR1 MGHRA and CDR2 YSYEKL. The CDR3 coding sequence is TGCGCCAGCAGCCAAGTTCCGGGTCCCTCTGGAAACACCATATATTTT. Its protein is CASSQVPGPSGNTIYF.

The V and J genes are TRBV5-1 and TRBJ2-7; the D gene could be TRBD1 or TRBD2 (5 bases each). V lost 0 bases to trimming and J lost 6 bases, with 13 bases between them. Germline V gene lookup returns CDR1 SGHRS and CDR2 YFSETQ. There are 14 residues in the CDR3. The CDR3 DNA is TGCGCCAGCAGCTTGGCCCCCGGGACCCTCGAGCAGTACTTC. Translation: CASSLAPGTLEQYF.

In DNA, the CDR3 is TGTGCCAGCAGTTCTAACTACGAGCAGTACTTC. Protein product: CASSSNYEQYF. The chain joins TRBV27 to TRBJ2-7; D gene uncertain. Germline loops: CDR1 MNHEY, CDR2 SMNVEV (reference sequence). V was shortened by 4 bases and J by 3 bases, with 4 bases between the two germline ends. The CDR3 spans 11 residues.

The J gene is TRBJ1-6, the V gene TRBV6-5; 9 positions agree with TRBD1. Losses at the gene ends were 8 bases for V and 9 bases for J; bases not matched to a gene: 11. The CDR3 extends over 15 amino acids. The germline V gene has CDR1 MNHEY and CDR2 SVGAGI. CDR3 DNA sequence: TGTGCCAGCGGTAACCCTGGACAGGGGACTTCACCCCTCCACTTT. This sequence encodes CASGNPGQGTSPLHF.

This clone has a handful of counts. The chain combines TRBV7-6 with TRBJ2-7; TRBD2 might be the D (5 bases). CDR3 length equals 15 residues. Trimming took off 1 base at V and 3 bases at J, with 13 bases between the two ends. From germline, CDR1 is SGHVS and CDR2 FNYEAQ. The CDR3 loop is CASSLDSGFFYEQYF. The CDR3 DNA sequence: TGTGCCAGCAGCTTAGATTCGGGGTTCTTCTACGAGCAGTACTTC.

This clone was counted a few times. The chain recombines TRBV6-5 with TRBJ1-2; D gene uncertain. Germline values: CDR1 MNHEY, CDR2 SVGAGI. The CDR3 runs 14 residues. Between the trimmed V and J ends, which lost 2 bases and 1 base, there was a span of 8 bases. The CDR3 region has the DNA TGTGCCAGCAGTTACGGGAGGGTTAACTATGGCTACACCTTC. Translation: CASSYGRVNYGYTF.

V and J are TRBV9 and TRBJ2-3, with 8 bases matching TRBD2. CDR1 SGDLS and CDR2 YYNGEE come from the germline V gene. The CDR3 is made up of 16 amino acids. J gave up 7 bases and V 0 bases, and 10 bases lay outside the gene matches. CDR3 amino acids: CASSVVGRGDANTQYF. The DNA of the CDR3 is TGTGCCAGCAGCGTAGTTGGGCGGGGGGACGCAAATACGCAGTATTTT.

This clone appeared a single time. This rearrangement joins TRBV30 to TRBJ2-7; 10 positions match TRBD2. Unmatched junction bases numbered 7, after V lost 1 base and J lost 4 bases. This CDR3 is 15 amino acids long. Germline V gene lookup returns CDR1 GTSNPN and CDR2 SVGIG (reference sequence). The CDR3, as DNA: TGTGCCTGGAGTGGGGGGCTAGCGGGGGAGTACGAGCAGTACTTC. Translating it yields CAWSGGLAGEYEQYF.

This clone was detected only a few times. The chain links TRBV30 to TRBJ1-1; no definite D call. Per the germline V gene, CDR1 is GTSNPN and CDR2 is SVGIG (reference sequence). The CDR3 is 13 amino acids. Trimming removed 0 bases from V and 7 bases from J, with 12 bases in between. DNA of the CDR3: TGTGCCTGGAGTGTACACAGTACCGATGAAGCTTTCTTT. It is translated as CAWSVHSTDEAFF.

This clone has just one count. The chain uses TRBV2 and TRBJ1-2, with 7 nucleotides matching TRBD1. Per the germline V gene, CDR1 is SNHLY and CDR2 is FYNNEI. V gave up 6 bases and J gave up 4 bases; unmatched junction bases: 2. The length of the CDR3 is 12 residues. The CDR3 DNA reads as TGTGCCAGCAGGGGACAGACCTATGGCTACACCTTC. Protein: CASRGQTYGYTF.

The chain recombines TRBV4-2 with TRBJ1-1; D is possibly TRBD1 (6 bases). The length of the CDR3 is 18 residues. Deletions cut 1 base from V and 1 base from J, with 19 bases between. Germline CDR1 reads LGHNA; CDR2 reads YNFKEQ. CDR3 in DNA: TGTGCCAGCAGCCAAGGAGGGGGGGGGAGCAGTGGGAACACTGAAGCTTTCTTT. As protein: CASSQGGGGSSGNTEAFF.

The chain links TRBV11-2 to TRBJ2-7, with a weak D call TRBD2 (6 bases). Trimming took off 5 bases at V and 0 bases at J, with 14 bases between the two ends. Germline lookup yields CDR1 SGHAT and CDR2 FQNNGV. This CDR3 has 15 amino acids. The CDR3 region is CASSLTDGSSYEQYF. The CDR3 coding sequence is TGTGCCAGCAGCCTAACCGACGGGAGCTCCTACGAGCAGTACTTC.

The rearrangement joins TRBV19 to TRBJ1-6, with TRBD1 matching 7 bases. J was trimmed by 5 bases and V by 3 bases; bases with no gene match: 4. There are 15 residues in the CDR3. In germline, CDR1 is LNHDA, CDR2 SQIVND (reference sequence). This CDR3 reads CASSMSGQDNSPLHF. DNA of the CDR3: TGTGCCAGTAGTATGAGTGGACAGGATAATTCACCCCTCCACTTT.

The chain carries TRBV10-3 and TRBJ2-7; TRBD2 agrees at 7 bases. The CDR3 is 14 residues long. Germline V gene sequence: CDR1 ENHRY, CDR2 SYGVKD. J lost 3 bases, V lost 11 bases, and 13 bases had no gene match. CDR3 nucleotides: TGTGCCGCCTCGGATGAGCGGGGCTACTACGAGCAGTACTTC. Its protein product is CAASDERGYYEQYF.

The rearrangement uses TRBV4-1 and TRBJ2-5; possible D gene TRBD1, 5 bases. Deletions cut 2 bases from V and 0 bases from J, with 10 bases between. CDR3 length: 15 amino acids. Germline CDR1 MGHRA, CDR2 YSYEKL. The CDR3 is CASSQYWGYQETQYF. In nucleotides, the CDR3 is TGCGCCAGCAGCCAATACTGGGGCTACCAAGAGACCCAGTACTTC.

In its sample, this clone was seen once. The rearrangement joins TRBV6-8 to TRBJ2-7; 7 bases are shared with TRBD1. The CDR3 has 16 residues. The V segment lost 0 bases and the J segment 3 bases; nucleotides outside the gene matches: 8. Germline CDR1 MNHGY, CDR2 SAAAGT. The CDR3 here is CASSYSIPGGSYEQYF. CDR3 DNA: TGTGCCAGCAGTTACTCGATCCCAGGGGGTAGCTACGAGCAGTACTTC.

The V call is TRBV19, the J call TRBJ1-5; D is undetermined. The CDR3 spans 16 residues. Trimming cost V 4 bases and J 2 bases, with 15 bases left between them. CDR1 and CDR2 from the germline V gene are LNHDA and SQIVND (reference sequence). The CDR3 sequence: CASSNLFRGGNQPQHF. The CDR3 DNA sequence: TGTGCCAGTAGTAACCTTTTCCGGGGAGGCAATCAGCCCCAGCATTTT.

This rearrangement joins TRBV6-1 to TRBJ1-2, with D tentatively TRBD1 (5 bases). The V and J ends lost 6 bases and 8 bases respectively, with 19 bases between them. The CDR3 contains 14 residues. CDR1 is MNHNS and CDR2 is SASEGT in the germline V gene. DNA for the CDR3: TGTGCCAGCAGGACCTACTGGGGGGTGGGGGGCTACACCTTC. Amino acids: CASRTYWGVGGYTF.

The rearrangement links TRBV10-3 to TRBJ2-5; 9 bases fit TRBD1. This CDR3 contains 14 residues. Germline trimming cut 6 bases from V and 2 bases from J; bases unmatched to any gene: 4. The germline CDR1 and CDR2 sequences are ENHRY and SYGVKD. CDR3 residues: CAIRTGGGQETQYF. In DNA, the CDR3 is TGTGCCATCAGGACAGGGGGAGGACAAGAGACCCAGTACTTC.